This T cell receptor (beta chain) appears in the sequencing data of a study of blood T cells in healthy people across ages. The use of a sample-barcoded 5' primer and a J-beta primer mix characterized a second PCR of roughly 7 to 11 cycles. TCRdb analysed the 5' RACE reads with MiXCR anew, one entry per CDR3 protein. The table includes 750,000 or so distinct CDR3 sequences, around 25% detected once. This CDR3 has 15 amino acids. Germline V gives CDR1 DFQATT, CDR2 SNEGSKA (reference sequence). Trimming left V 4 bases short and J 0 bases short, with 16 bases between. The data were also submitted as part of a second study, on T cells of mothers and their children. That report adds: Mother-child pairs who were related displayed a slightly higher overlap than unrelated pairs, a difference that was non-significant.

Sequences were obtained from blood. This chain connects TRBV20-1 to TRBJ2-7; D call uncertain. This clonotype was sampled from a boy younger than 18 in good health. The CDR3 DNA follows: TGCAGTGCTAAAAAACGGACGGTAAGCTCCTACGAGCAGTACTTC. Translation gives CSAKKRTVSSYEQYF.